This TCR beta chain was identified in a study of cytomegalovirus exposure and HLA in healthy donors. On the study more broadly: A later analysis reported the same platform for the 120 validation repertoires and the roughly 630 first-cohort repertoires.

General study points: Among TCR sequences, most were rare, though some public TCRs appeared in many donors. In vitro experiments confirmed that a few CMV-associated chains were specific for CMV antigens. The listing of roughly 160 TCR beta chains classed them as cytomegalovirus-associated.

The protocol was immunoSEQ multiplex PCR, while the TCRdb copy is restricted to in-frame clones and leaves out a portion. The table lists some 140,000 clones, about nine tenths of them singletons. Germline CDR1 reads SGHRS; CDR2 reads YFSETQ. The CDR3 extends over 15 amino acids. V was clipped by 0 bases and J by 2 bases, with 11 bases between them. A remark on this clone: The antigen remains undetermined.

Input material: PBMCs. The clonotype was recovered from a young man in good health and CMV-seronegative. The chain combines TRBV5-1 with TRBJ1-2, with D uncertain. DNA for the CDR3: TGCGCCAGCAGCTTGGAGCCGGGCGGGAACTATGGCTACACCTTC. Translation: CASSLEPGGNYGYTF.